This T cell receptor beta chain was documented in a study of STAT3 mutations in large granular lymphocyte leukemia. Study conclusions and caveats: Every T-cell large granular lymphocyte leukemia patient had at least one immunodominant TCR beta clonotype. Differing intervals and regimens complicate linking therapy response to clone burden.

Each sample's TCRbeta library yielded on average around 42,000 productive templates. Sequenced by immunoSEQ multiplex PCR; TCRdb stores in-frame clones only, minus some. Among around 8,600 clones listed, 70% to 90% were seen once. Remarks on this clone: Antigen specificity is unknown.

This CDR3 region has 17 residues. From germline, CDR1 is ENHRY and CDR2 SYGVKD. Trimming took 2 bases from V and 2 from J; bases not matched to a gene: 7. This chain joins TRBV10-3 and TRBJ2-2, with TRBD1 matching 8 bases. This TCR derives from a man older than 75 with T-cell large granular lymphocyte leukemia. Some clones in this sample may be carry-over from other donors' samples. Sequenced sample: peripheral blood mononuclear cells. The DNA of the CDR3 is TGTGCCATCAGTGAGGGACAGGGTAGGGGTAACACCGGGGAGCTGTTTTTT. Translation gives CAISEGQGRGNTGELFF.